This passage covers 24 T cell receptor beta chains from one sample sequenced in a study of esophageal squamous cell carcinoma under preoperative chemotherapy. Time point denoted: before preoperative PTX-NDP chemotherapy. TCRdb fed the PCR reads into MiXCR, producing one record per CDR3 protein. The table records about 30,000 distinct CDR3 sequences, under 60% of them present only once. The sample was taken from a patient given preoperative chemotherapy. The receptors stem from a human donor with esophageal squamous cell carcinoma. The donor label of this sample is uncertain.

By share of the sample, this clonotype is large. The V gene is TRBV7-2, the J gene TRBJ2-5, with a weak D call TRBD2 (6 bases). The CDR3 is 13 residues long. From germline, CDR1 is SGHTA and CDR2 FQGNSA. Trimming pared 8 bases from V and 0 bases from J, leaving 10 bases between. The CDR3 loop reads CASERGYQETQYF. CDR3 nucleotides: TGTGCCAGCGAACGGGGGTACCAAGAGACCCAGTACTTC.

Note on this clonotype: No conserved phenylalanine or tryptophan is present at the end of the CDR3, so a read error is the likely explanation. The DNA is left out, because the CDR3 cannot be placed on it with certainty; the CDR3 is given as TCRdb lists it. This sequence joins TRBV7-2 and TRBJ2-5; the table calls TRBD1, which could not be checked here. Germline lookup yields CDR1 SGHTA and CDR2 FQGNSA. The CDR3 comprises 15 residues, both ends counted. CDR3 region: CASSPGLPVRGTQLS.

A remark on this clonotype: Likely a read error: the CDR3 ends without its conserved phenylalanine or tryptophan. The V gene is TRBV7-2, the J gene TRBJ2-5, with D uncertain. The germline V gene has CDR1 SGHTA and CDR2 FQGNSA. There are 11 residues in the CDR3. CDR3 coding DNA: TGTGCCAGCAGCTTAGGAGAGTCCCAGTACTCG. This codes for CASSLGESQYS.

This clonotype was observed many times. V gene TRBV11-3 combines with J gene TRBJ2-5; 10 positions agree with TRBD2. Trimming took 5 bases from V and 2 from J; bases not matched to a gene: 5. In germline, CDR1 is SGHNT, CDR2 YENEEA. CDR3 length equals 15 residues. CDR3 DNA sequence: TGTGCCAGCAGCCCTGGGACTAGCGATCAAGAGACCCAGTACTTC. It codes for CASSPGTSDQETQYF.

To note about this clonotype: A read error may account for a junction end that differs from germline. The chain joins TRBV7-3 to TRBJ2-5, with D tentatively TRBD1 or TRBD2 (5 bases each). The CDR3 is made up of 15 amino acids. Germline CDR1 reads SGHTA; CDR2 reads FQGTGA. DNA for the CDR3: TGTGCCAGCTCCCCGGTGGGGGTTGTAGGAGCGACCCGGTTCTTC. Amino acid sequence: CASSPVGVVGATRFF. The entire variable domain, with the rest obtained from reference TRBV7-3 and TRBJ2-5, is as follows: GAGVSQTPSNKVTEKGKYVELRCDPISGHTALYWYRQSLGQGPEFLIYFQGTGAADDSGLPNDRFFAVRPEGSVSTLKIQRTERGDSAVYLCASSPVGVVGATRFFGPGTRLLVL.

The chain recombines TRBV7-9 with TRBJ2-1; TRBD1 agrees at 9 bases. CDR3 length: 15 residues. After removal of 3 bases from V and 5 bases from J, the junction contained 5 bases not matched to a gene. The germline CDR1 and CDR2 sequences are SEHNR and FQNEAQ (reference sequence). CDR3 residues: CASSLQGQGNNEQFF. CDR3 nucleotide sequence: TGTGCCAGCAGCTTGCAGGGACAGGGTAACAATGAGCAGTTCTTC. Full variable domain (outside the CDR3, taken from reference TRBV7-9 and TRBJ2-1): DTGVSQNPRHKITKRGQNVTFRCDPISEHNRLYWYRQTLGQGPEFLTYFQNEAQLEKSRLLSDRFSAERPKGSFSTLEIQRTEQGDSAMYLCASSLQGQGNNEQFFGPGTRLTVL.

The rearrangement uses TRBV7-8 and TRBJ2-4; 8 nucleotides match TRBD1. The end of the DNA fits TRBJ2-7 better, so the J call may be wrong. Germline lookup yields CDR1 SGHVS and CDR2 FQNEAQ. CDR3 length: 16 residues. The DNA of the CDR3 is TGTGCCAGCAGACAGCCCCTTGGACAGGGAGGACTCGAGCAGTACTTC. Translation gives CASRQPLGQGGLEQYF.

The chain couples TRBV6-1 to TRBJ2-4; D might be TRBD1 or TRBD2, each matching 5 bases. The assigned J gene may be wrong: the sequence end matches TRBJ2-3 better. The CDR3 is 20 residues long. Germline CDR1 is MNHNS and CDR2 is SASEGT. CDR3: CASSSRGRVSGLGAKDTQYF. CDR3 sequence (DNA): TGTGCCAGCAGCTCACGAGGTCGCGTCTCGGGGCTGGGAGCCAAAGACACTCAGTATTTT.

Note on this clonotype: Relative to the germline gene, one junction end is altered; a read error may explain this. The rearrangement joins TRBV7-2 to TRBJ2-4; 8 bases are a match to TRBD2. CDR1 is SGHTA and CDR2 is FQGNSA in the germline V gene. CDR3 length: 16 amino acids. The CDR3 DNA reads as TGTGCCAGCAGGTTAGCCGGGGGGGGGGCCAAAAACATTCAGTACTTC. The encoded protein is CASRLAGGGAKNIQYF.

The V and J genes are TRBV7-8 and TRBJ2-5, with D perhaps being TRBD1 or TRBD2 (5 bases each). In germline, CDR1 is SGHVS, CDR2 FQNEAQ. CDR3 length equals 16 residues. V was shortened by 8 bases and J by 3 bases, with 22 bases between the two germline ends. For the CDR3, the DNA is TGTGCCAGCGGCGTAGAGGGGAGACGTGGCAAAGAGACCCAGTACTTC. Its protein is CASGVEGRRGKETQYF.

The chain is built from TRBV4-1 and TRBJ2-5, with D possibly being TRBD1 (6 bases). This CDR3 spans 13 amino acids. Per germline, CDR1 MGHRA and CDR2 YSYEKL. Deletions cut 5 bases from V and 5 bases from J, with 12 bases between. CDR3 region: CASSYGTSETQYF. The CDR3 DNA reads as TGCGCCAGCAGCTATGGGACATCGGAGACCCAGTACTTC.

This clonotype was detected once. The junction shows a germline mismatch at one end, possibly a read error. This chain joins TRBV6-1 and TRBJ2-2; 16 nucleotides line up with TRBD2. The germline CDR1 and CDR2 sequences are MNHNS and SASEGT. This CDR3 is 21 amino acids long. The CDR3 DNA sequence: TGTGCCAGCAGAATCGGGGGGACTAGCGGGAGGGACACGGGGAGGACCGGGGCGCTGTATTTT. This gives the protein CASRIGGTSGRDTGRTGALYF.

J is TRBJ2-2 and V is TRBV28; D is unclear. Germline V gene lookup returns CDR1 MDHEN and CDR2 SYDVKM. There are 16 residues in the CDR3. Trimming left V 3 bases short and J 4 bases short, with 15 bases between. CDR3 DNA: TGTGCCAGCAGTTTGTTCGACCTCCCGGGCACCGGGGAGCTGTTTTTT. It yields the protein CASSLFDLPGTGELFF.

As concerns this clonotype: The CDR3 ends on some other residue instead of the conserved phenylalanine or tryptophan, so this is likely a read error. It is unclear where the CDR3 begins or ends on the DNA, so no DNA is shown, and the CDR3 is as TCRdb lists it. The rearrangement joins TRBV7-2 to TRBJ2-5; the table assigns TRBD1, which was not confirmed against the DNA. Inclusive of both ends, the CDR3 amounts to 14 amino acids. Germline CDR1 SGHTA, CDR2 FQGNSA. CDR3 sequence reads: CASSLGGGAETRYL.

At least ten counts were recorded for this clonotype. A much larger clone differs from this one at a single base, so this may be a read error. CDR3 loop: CASSKDSYNEQYF. The CDR3, as DNA: TGTGCCAGCAGTAAGGACAGCTACAATGAGCAGTACTTC. The V gene is TRBV6-4, the J gene TRBJ2-1; TRBD1 is a possible D gene (6 bases). The DNA matches TRBJ2-7 better at its end, which makes the J call doubtful. Germline loops: CDR1 MRHNA, CDR2 SNTAGT. The CDR3 has 13 residues.

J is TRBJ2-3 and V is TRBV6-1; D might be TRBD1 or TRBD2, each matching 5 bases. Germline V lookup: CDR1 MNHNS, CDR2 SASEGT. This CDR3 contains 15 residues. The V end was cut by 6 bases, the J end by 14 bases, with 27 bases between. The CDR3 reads CASSHGHASTGALYF. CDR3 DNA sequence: TGTGCCAGCAGCCACGGACATGCGAGCACCGGGGCGCTGTATTTT.

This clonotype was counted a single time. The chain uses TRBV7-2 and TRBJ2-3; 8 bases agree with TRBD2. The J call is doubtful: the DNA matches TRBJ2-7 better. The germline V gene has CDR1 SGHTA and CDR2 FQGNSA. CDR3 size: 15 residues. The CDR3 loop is CGGGTGGRSADTQYF. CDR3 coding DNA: TGTGGCGGGGGGACCGGGGGTCGTTCGGCAGATACGCAGTACTTC.

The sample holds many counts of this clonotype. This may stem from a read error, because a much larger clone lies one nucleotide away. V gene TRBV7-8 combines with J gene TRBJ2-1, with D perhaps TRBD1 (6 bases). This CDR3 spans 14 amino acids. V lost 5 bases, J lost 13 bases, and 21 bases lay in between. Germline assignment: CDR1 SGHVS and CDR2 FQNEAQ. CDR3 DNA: TGTGCCAGCAGCCAGGCAGGGGCGGAAGAGACCCAGTTCTTC. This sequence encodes CASSQAGAEETQFF.

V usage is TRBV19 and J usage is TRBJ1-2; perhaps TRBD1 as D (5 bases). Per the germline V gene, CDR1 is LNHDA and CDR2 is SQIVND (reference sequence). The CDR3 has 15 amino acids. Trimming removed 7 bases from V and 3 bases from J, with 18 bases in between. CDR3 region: CASTEMGGGDYGYTF. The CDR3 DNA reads TGTGCCAGTACCGAAATGGGCGGAGGGGACTATGGCTACACCTTC.

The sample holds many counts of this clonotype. CDR3 amino acids: CASSEEVGFAFF. DNA for the CDR3: TGTGCCAGCAGTGAAGAGGTAGGGTTCGCTTTCTTT. The rearrangement joins TRBV6-1 to TRBJ1-1; D remains unclear. V lost 1 base to trimming and J lost 11 bases, with 11 bases between them. The CDR3 consists of 12 residues. Germline V gene sequence: CDR1 MNHNS, CDR2 SASEGT.

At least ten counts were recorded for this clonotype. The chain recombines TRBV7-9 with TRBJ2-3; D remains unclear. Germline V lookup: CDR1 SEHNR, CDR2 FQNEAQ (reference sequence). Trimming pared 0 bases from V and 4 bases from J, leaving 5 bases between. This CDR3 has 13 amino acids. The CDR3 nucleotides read TGTGCCAGCAGCTTAGCCCGACCAGATACGCAGTATTTT. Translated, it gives CASSLARPDTQYF.

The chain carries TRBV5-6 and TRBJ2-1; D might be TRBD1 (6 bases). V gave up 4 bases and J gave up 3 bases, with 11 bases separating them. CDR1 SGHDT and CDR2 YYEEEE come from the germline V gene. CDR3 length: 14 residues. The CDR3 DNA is TGTGCCAGCAGCCCGACAGGCGTCTACAATGAGCAGTTCTTC. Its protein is CASSPTGVYNEQFF.

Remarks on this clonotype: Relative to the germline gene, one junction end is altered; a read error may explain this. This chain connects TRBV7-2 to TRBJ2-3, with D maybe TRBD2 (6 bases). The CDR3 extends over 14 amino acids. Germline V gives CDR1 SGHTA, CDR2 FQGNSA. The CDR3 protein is CASSGRRATNTQYF. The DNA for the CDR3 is TGTGCCAGCAGCGGGAGGCGAGCCACAAATACGCAGTATTTT.

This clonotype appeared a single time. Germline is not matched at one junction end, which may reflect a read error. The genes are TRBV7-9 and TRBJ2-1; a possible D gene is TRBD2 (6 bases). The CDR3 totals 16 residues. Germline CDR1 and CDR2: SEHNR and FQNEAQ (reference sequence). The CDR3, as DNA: TGTGCCAGCGCGGGGCTTCAGCGCCGGGACCCAGATACGCAGTACTTT. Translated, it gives CASAGLQRRDPDTQYF.